This T cell receptor beta chain was profiled in a study of T-cell memory formation after mild COVID-19. This clonotype was seen a few times. It was 5'RACE with constant-segment primers that produced the TCR alpha and TCR beta cDNA libraries, which carried sample barcodes and UMIs. TCRdb redid the calling of the 5' RACE reads with MiXCR, one entry per CDR3 protein. The data contain roughly 350,000 distinct CDR3 sequences, 20% to 25% of them singletons. The CDR3 totals 19 residues. With 0 bases clipped from V and 0 bases from J, the junction kept 12 bases outside the gene matches. Germline V gene data show CDR1 as SGHAT and CDR2 as FQNNGV.

Sequenced sample: PBMCs or a T cell subset sorted from them (not recorded which). The chain couples TRBV11-2 to TRBJ2-3; 7 bases align to TRBD1. The TCR was taken from an adult woman who had mild COVID-19 (a few samples of this study predate the infection). Cell type and time point are not known. The CDR3 DNA follows: TGTGCCAGCAGCTTAGATCGACAGGGCTTACGATTTAGCACAGATACGCAGTATTTT. Protein: CASSLDRQGLRFSTDTQYF.